The 28 T cell receptor beta chains reported below all come from one sample, sequenced in a study of spatial heterogeneity in lung cancer (dated 2019 in TCRdb). The sample's time point label, decoded: sample taken at primary tumor resection. For TCR sequencing, whole RNA was extracted from tumor and nontumor lung tissue, or from cryopreserved PBMC samples, and no cell sorting was done. The library relied on 5' RACE. Instrument on record: NextSeq 500. The public reads were run again by TCRdb, first through fastp at Q25 and then through MiXCR, and only productive beta chains were kept. Entries that share a CDR3 protein sequence are merged under the most common genes and DNA. Counted in this sample were about 45,000 distinct CDR3 sequences; 10% to 15% of them appeared once. The ten largest make up about 40% of the sample. This specimen was PBMCs, taken at surgery. Every receptor here comes from a female donor with early-stage non-small cell lung cancer.

The table lists this clonotype with a few counts. This chain connects TRBV13 to TRBJ1-2; D is possibly TRBD1 (5 bases). V was trimmed by 5 bases and J by 1 base, leaving 14 bases between them. Germline CDR1 and CDR2: PRHDT and FYEKMQ (reference sequence). The CDR3 totals 15 residues. The CDR3 DNA is TGTGCCAGCAGCCCAACCGAGGGGATTAACTATGGCTACACCTTC. This sequence encodes CASSPTEGINYGYTF.

The rearrangement uses TRBV11-2 and TRBJ2-5, with 7 bases matching TRBD2. Per the germline V gene, CDR1 is SGHAT and CDR2 is FQNNGV. Trimming took 6 bases from V and 2 from J; bases not matched to a gene: 6. CDR3 length: 14 residues. The CDR3 reads CASSLGLEQETQYF. The CDR3 region has the DNA TGTGCCAGCAGTCTCGGACTAGAACAAGAGACCCAGTACTTC.

The sample holds many counts of this clonotype. V and J are TRBV2 and TRBJ1-5, with unresolved D. Trimming took off 2 bases at V and 0 bases at J, with 8 bases between the two ends. This CDR3 has 15 residues. CDR1 is SNHLY, CDR2 FYNNEI, per germline. CDR3 protein: CASSEQENSNQPQHF. DNA of the CDR3: TGTGCCAGCAGTGAACAGGAGAATAGCAATCAGCCCCAGCATTTT.

The chain has TRBV7-2 and TRBJ2-3; 11 bases are a match to TRBD2. The junction had 10 bases not matched to a gene; V was cut back by 5 bases and J by 6 bases. This CDR3 region has 16 residues. From germline, CDR1 is SGHTA and CDR2 FQGNSA. The CDR3 loop reads CASSPRGSSGGDTQYF. The CDR3 nucleotides read TGTGCCAGCAGCCCACGAGGGTCTAGCGGGGGGGATACGCAGTATTTT.

The rearrangement uses TRBV5-6 and TRBJ1-1; possibly TRBD1 for D (6 bases). Trimming left V 0 bases short and J 7 bases short, with 22 bases between. The CDR3 is made up of 17 amino acids. Germline-derived CDR1 and CDR2 are SGHDT and YYEEEE. CDR3 in DNA: TGTGCCAGCAGCTTGGCCCGGGAGGGGGTACGTTATGGTGAAGCTTTCTTT. It specifies CASSLAREGVRYGEAFF.

The chain employs TRBV5-1 and TRBJ1-2; D call uncertain. The germline V gene encodes CDR1 SGHRS and CDR2 YFSETQ. Trimming took 4 bases from V and 3 from J, leaving 10 bases between them. The CDR3 is made up of 13 amino acids. CDR3: CASSADVDYGYTF. As DNA, the CDR3 is TGCGCCAGCAGCGCGGACGTTGACTATGGCTACACCTTC. Full variable domain (remainder filled in from reference TRBV5-1 and TRBJ1-2): KAGVTQTPRYLIKTRGQQVTLSCSPISGHRSVSWYQQTPGQGLQFLFEYFSETQRNKGNFPGRFSGRQFSNSRSEMNVSTLELGDSALYLCASSADVDYGYTFGSGTRLTVV.

This clonotype has only a few counts. The CDR3 here is CSVDRGNTEAFF. CDR3 DNA: TGCAGCGTTGACAGGGGCAATACTGAAGCTTTCTTT. This chain connects TRBV29-1 to TRBJ1-1; D perhaps matches TRBD1 (6 bases). Germline V gives CDR1 SQVTM, CDR2 ANQGSEA. With 3 bases removed from V and 5 bases from J, the gap between germline ends came to 10 bases. CDR3 size: 12 residues.

This clonotype was counted only a few times. The chain recombines TRBV5-1 with TRBJ2-3, with TRBD1 matching 9 bases. The CDR3 spans 14 residues. Germline V gene data show CDR1 as SGHRS and CDR2 as YFSETQ. V trimming: 4 bases; J trimming: 5 bases; junction bases outside the gene matches: 5. Here the CDR3 reads CASSDWTGEDTQYF. The CDR3, as DNA: TGCGCCAGCAGCGATTGGACAGGGGAAGATACGCAGTATTTT.

This chain links TRBV7-9 with TRBJ2-2; 8 positions match TRBD1. This CDR3 is built from 16 residues. Per the germline V gene, CDR1 is SEHNR and CDR2 is FQNEAQ (reference sequence). The junction had 5 bases not matched to a gene; V was cut back by 3 bases and J by 2 bases. The CDR3 nucleotides are TGTGCCAGCAGCTTGGGGACAGGCGGAAACACCGGGGAGCTGTTTTTT. The encoded protein is CASSLGTGGNTGELFF.

The chain has TRBV6-5 and TRBJ1-3; D unclear. Trimming took off 0 bases at V and 0 bases at J, with 9 bases between the two ends. Germline CDR1 is MNHEY and CDR2 is SVGAGI. The CDR3 contains 16 residues. Here the CDR3 reads CASSYSSAASGNTIYF. CDR3 sequence (DNA): TGTGCCAGCAGTTACTCATCTGCAGCCTCTGGAAACACCATATATTTT.

This clonotype showed up many times. The rearrangement links TRBV7-9 to TRBJ2-1; D gene uncertain. V dropped 5 bases and J dropped 3 bases, with 14 bases sitting between them. Germline CDR1 SEHNR, CDR2 FQNEAQ (reference sequence). The CDR3 length is 15 residues. The DNA of the CDR3 is TGTGCCAGCAGCACCCCTTTGGACGACTACAATGAGCAGTTCTTC. The encoded protein is CASSTPLDDYNEQFF.

This clonotype was recorded a few times. This sequence joins TRBV9 and TRBJ2-2; D is possibly TRBD1 (6 bases). This CDR3 is 15 amino acids long. The germline V gene has CDR1 SGDLS and CDR2 YYNGEE. Trimming removed 4 bases at V and 3 bases at J, with 13 bases between. The CDR3 is CASSPRGYHTGELFF. The CDR3 nucleotides read TGTGCCAGCAGCCCCAGGGGTTACCACACCGGGGAGCTGTTTTTT. Together with reference TRBV9 and TRBJ2-2, the CDR3 gives the full variable domain: DSGVTQTPKHLITATGQRVTLRCSPRSGDLSVYWYQQSLDQGLQFLIQYYNGEERAKGNILERFSAQQFPDLHSELNLSSLELGDSALYFCASSPRGYHTGELFFGEGSRLTVL.

This rearrangement joins TRBV28 to TRBJ2-3, with D perhaps TRBD2 (5 bases). Germline CDR1 is MDHEN and CDR2 is SYDVKM. The V end lost 6 bases, the J end lost 4 bases, and 11 bases lay between the germline ends. This CDR3 contains 13 residues. The CDR3 here is CASSPTGADTQYF. CDR3 sequence (DNA): TGTGCCAGCAGCCCCACCGGGGCAGATACGCAGTATTTT.

This clonotype was observed at least ten times. V and J are TRBV6-6 and TRBJ1-1; 9 bases match TRBD1. This CDR3 contains 15 residues. Germline lookup yields CDR1 MNHNY and CDR2 SVGAGI (reference sequence). Losses at the gene ends were 5 bases for V and 6 bases for J; bases not matched to a gene: 10. Written as DNA, the CDR3 is TGTGCCAGCAGTCCGGGACAGGGAAGTAAAGCTGAAGCTTTCTTT. Translating gives CASSPGQGSKAEAFF.

This clonotype has only a few counts. The chain has TRBV7-6 and TRBJ2-7; weak D call: TRBD1 (6 bases). V lost 5 bases to trimming and J lost 0 bases, with 14 bases between them. Germline-derived CDR1 and CDR2 are SGHVS and FNYEAQ. CDR3 size: 15 residues. The CDR3 nucleotides read TGTGCCAGCAGCGAAGGACAGTGGAGCTCCTACGAGCAGTACTTC. Amino acid sequence: CASSEGQWSSYEQYF.

This clonotype was seen a few times. CDR3 coding DNA: TGCAGTGCTAGCGAGGACAGGACGAACACTGAAGCTTTCTTT. It specifies CSASEDRTNTEAFF. The chain recombines TRBV20-1 with TRBJ1-1, with 7 nucleotides matching TRBD1. Germline V gene sequence: CDR1 DFQATT, CDR2 SNEGSKA (reference sequence). This CDR3 has 14 amino acids. The J segment lost 1 base and the V segment lost 3 bases, leaving 5 bases of the junction unmatched.

This clonotype showed up many times. The chain employs TRBV4-1 and TRBJ2-3, with D perhaps matching TRBD1 (5 bases). Trimming took off 0 bases at V and 1 base at J, with 11 bases between the two ends. The CDR3 covers 16 residues. Germline CDR1 MGHRA, CDR2 YSYEKL. CDR3 region: CASSQDWGSRTDTQYF. DNA for the CDR3: TGCGCCAGCAGCCAAGATTGGGGCTCCCGCACAGATACGCAGTATTTT.

The chain employs TRBV11-2 and TRBJ1-2, with 8 bases lining up with TRBD1. CDR3 length: 16 amino acids. CDR1 is SGHAT, CDR2 FQNNGV, per germline. With 5 bases clipped from V and 5 bases from J, the junction kept 13 bases outside the gene matches. The DNA for the CDR3 is TGTGCCAGCAGCCCCTCGACCTTGACAGGGGAGTATGGCTACACCTTC. This codes for CASSPSTLTGEYGYTF.

This clonotype was seen ten or more times. The V call is TRBV20-1, the J call TRBJ2-5; D might be TRBD2 (5 bases). Trimming took 7 bases from V and 0 from J, leaving 15 bases between them. The length of the CDR3 is 14 residues. In germline, CDR1 is DFQATT, CDR2 SNEGSKA (reference sequence). The CDR3 protein is CSGNNLANQETQYF. The CDR3 DNA is TGCAGTGGGAACAACCTAGCAAACCAAGAGACCCAGTACTTC.

This clonotype occurred many times. The chain has TRBV27 and TRBJ1-1; D not certain. Germline-derived CDR1 and CDR2 are MNHEY and SMNVEV (reference sequence). This CDR3 contains 15 residues. The V end was cut by 7 bases, the J end by 1 base, with 16 bases between. The CDR3 nucleotides are TGTGCCAGCAAAACTATTAACCAAGGGAACACTGAAGCTTTCTTT. Protein: CASKTINQGNTEAFF.

This clonotype has only a few counts. The chain is built from TRBV6-1 and TRBJ1-1; D is unresolved. The CDR3 consists of 15 residues. Germline V lookup: CDR1 MNHNS, CDR2 SASEGT. Deletions cut 2 bases from V and 2 bases from J, with 12 bases between. CDR3 amino acids: CASSEFGRTNTEAFF. CDR3 DNA sequence: TGTGCCAGCAGTGAATTTGGCAGGACCAACACTGAAGCTTTCTTT.

This clonotype was seen only a few times. The rearrangement joins TRBV12-5 to TRBJ1-1, with D unclear. The CDR3 has 11 amino acids. The V gene lost 6 bases and the J gene lost 3 bases, with 5 bases spanning the gap. Germline loops: CDR1 LGHNT, CDR2 FRNRAP. The CDR3 nucleotides are TGTGCTAGTGGGGTGGACACTGAAGCTTTCTTT. Amino acids: CASGVDTEAFF.

This clonotype was recorded many times. This chain links TRBV28 with TRBJ2-1; the D gene is possibly TRBD1 (5 bases). Germline-derived CDR1 and CDR2 are MDHEN and SYDVKM. The ends were cut back, 3 bases at V and 6 bases at J, with 18 bases in the middle. The CDR3 is 16 amino acids. CDR3 sequence reads: CASSFSSQGYSNEQFF. CDR3 sequence (DNA): TGTGCCAGCAGTTTTAGTAGCCAGGGTTACTCCAATGAGCAGTTCTTC.

V gene TRBV25-1 combines with J gene TRBJ2-2; D is possibly TRBD1 (6 bases). This CDR3 is 16 amino acids long. Germline V lookup: CDR1 MGHDK, CDR2 SYGVNS. Between the trimmed V and J ends, which lost 1 base and 5 bases, there was a span of 14 bases. CDR3 sequence reads: CASSESTGLGTGELFF. DNA for the CDR3: TGTGCCAGCAGTGAATCCACAGGGTTGGGTACCGGGGAGCTGTTTTTT.

A few counts support this clonotype. The rearrangement links TRBV19 to TRBJ1-5, with D maybe TRBD1 (5 bases). V lost 6 bases to trimming and J lost 2 bases, with 20 bases between them. This CDR3 region has 17 residues. The germline V gene has CDR1 LNHDA and CDR2 SQIVND (reference sequence). CDR3 loop: CASRIGRGERRNQPQHF. DNA for the CDR3: TGTGCCAGTAGGATCGGGCGGGGGGAGAGGCGCAATCAGCCCCAGCATTTT. Based on the CDR3 plus reference TRBV19 and TRBJ1-5, the full variable domain is DGGITQSPKYLFRKEGQNVTLSCEQNLNHDAMYWYRQDPGQGLRLIYYSQIVNDFQKGDIAEGYSVSREKKESFPLTVTSAQKNPTAFYLCASRIGRGERRNQPQHFGDGTRLSIL.

The V call is TRBV5-1, the J call TRBJ2-2, with 9 nucleotides matching TRBD2. The germline V gene has CDR1 SGHRS and CDR2 YFSETQ. Trimming cost V 4 bases and J 5 bases; bases outside gene matches: 6. The CDR3 consists of 15 residues. The CDR3 spells CASSPRTSETGELFF. In DNA form, the CDR3 reads TGCGCCAGCAGCCCCCGGACTAGCGAAACCGGGGAGCTGTTTTTT.

The chain has TRBV28 and TRBJ2-2; D perhaps matches TRBD2 (5 bases). This CDR3 is built from 13 residues. Trimming pared 5 bases from V and 1 base from J, leaving 5 bases between. CDR1 is MDHEN, CDR2 SYDVKM, per germline. The CDR3 here is CASSTRNTGELFF. CDR3 coding DNA: TGTGCCAGCAGTACTAGGAACACCGGGGAGCTGTTTTTT.

This clonotype was found a few times. The chain is built from TRBV6-5 and TRBJ2-7, with D possibly called TRBD1 or TRBD2 (5 bases each). The germline V and J ends were trimmed by 6 bases and 0 bases, with 6 bases remaining between them. The germline gives CDR1 MNHEY, CDR2 SVGAGI. This CDR3 contains 12 residues. CDR3 sequence reads: CASRGVSYEQYF. CDR3 nucleotide sequence: TGTGCCAGCAGGGGGGTCTCCTACGAGCAGTACTTC.